The clone carrying this T cell receptor (beta chain) occurred many times. Its antigen is currently unknown. Researchers made TCR cDNA using 5'RACE template switching, and this step added a universal primer site and UMIs. MiXCR was run by TCRdb on the 5' RACE reads, yielding one entry per CDR3 protein. In the table there are roughly 120,000 distinct CDR3 sequences, under 8.5% of which are singletons. These data come from a study of T cells after yellow fever vaccination. Study as a whole: Libraries from low-cell-number fractions were prepared with the SMART-Seq v4 Ultra Low Input RNA kit.

General study points: Among all clonotypes, a small share was observed in both CD4 and CD8 compartments.

The starting material was CD4+ T cells sorted from PBMCs, obtained 10 to 11 days after the first yellow fever vaccination. The receptor was derived from a man in his late teens or twenties who received the YFV17D yellow fever vaccine.

The CDR3 loop reads CSASPGTDTQYF. CDR3 nucleotides: TGCAGTGCTAGTCCGGGGACAGATACGCAGTATTTT. The chain has TRBV20-1 and TRBJ2-3; a weak D match, TRBD2 (5 bases). CDR3 length: 12 amino acids. V was pared by 3 bases and J by 3 bases, with 7 bases between. Germline V gene data show CDR1 as DFQATT and CDR2 as SNEGSKA (reference sequence).